This TCR beta chain was sequenced in a study of T cells after somatic rescue of genetic block. Germline CDR1 is SEHNR and CDR2 is FQNEAQ (reference sequence). The CDR3 is made up of 13 amino acids. The V end was cut by 4 bases, the J end by 6 bases, with 12 bases between. The table came from immunoSEQ multiplex PCR; TCRdb's copy has only in-frame clones and leaves some out. The table records roughly 120,000 clones, under 95% of them present only once. The TCR sequence derives from a woman between 18 and 30 years old. The J gene is TRBJ1-2, the V gene TRBV7-9, with D maybe TRBD1 (6 bases). Material for sequencing was peripheral blood mononuclear cells (PBMCs). The CDR3 region is CASSYREWDGYTF. The CDR3 coding sequence is TGTGCCAGCAGCTACAGGGAATGGGATGGCTACACCTTC.